The T cell receptor (beta chain) under discussion was sequenced for a study of blood T cell repertoires in COVID-19. At the level of the study: From the United States, Italy and Spain came samples of acute and convalescent COVID-19.

This clone was detected only a few times. Germline trimming cut 6 bases from V and 8 bases from J; bases unmatched to any gene: 8. CDR3 length: 13 amino acids. Looked up from germline, CDR1 is MDHEN and CDR2 is SYDVKM. Source study methods: Estimation of nucleated cell counts relied on the amplification of reference gene primers. Method: immunoSEQ multiplex PCR; TCRdb's copy keeps in-frame clones and lacks some. Clone size and the V and J calls come from that table; the DNA yielded D and trimming. The sample shows around 260,000 clones, 85% to 90% of them seen only once. This clonotype was sampled from a man aged 30 to 39 with acute or convalescent COVID-19. V and J are TRBV28 and TRBJ1-1; 8 bases line up with TRBD1. Sequencing input: peripheral blood. The CDR3 region is CASRPDRVREAFF. The CDR3 region has the DNA TGTGCCAGCAGACCGGACAGGGTCAGGGAAGCTTTCTTT. The entire variable domain, with the rest obtained from reference TRBV28 and TRBJ1-1, is as follows: DVKVTQSSRYLVKRTGEKVFLECVQDMDHENMFWYRQDPGLGLRLIYFSYDVKMKEKGDIPEGYSVSREKKERFSLILESASTNQTSMYLCASRPDRVREAFFGQGTRLTVV.